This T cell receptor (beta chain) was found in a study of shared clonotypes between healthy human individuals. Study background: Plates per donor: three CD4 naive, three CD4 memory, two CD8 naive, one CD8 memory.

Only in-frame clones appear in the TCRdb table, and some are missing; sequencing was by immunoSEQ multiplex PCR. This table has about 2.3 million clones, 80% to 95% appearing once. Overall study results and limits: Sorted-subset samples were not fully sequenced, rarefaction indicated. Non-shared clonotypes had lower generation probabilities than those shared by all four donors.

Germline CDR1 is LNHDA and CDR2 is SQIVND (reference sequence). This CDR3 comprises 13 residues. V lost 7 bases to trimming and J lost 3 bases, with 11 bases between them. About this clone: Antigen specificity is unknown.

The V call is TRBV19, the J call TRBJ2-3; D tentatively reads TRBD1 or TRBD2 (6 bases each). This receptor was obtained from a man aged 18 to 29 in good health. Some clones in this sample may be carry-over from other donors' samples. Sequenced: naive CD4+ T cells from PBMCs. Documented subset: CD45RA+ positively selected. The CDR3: CASNGGQTDTQYF. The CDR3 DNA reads TGTGCCAGTAATGGGGGGCAAACAGATACGCAGTATTTT.